The 27 T cell receptor beta chains presented below share a single source sample, sequenced in a study of OX40 agonist ivuxolimab in advanced cancers. TCRdb's copy holds only in-frame clones and misses some; the assay was immunoSEQ multiplex PCR. The sample holds about 64,000 clones, around 90% seen once. The sample was CD4+ or CD8+ T cells sorted from blood, taken in a trial of the OX40 agonist ivuxolimab. The origin of the receptors is an adult with an advanced solid tumor such as melanoma, head and neck, liver or kidney cancer.

The table lists this clone with a count of one. The rearrangement links TRBV10-3 to TRBJ2-1; 8 bases are a match to TRBD2. The V gene's germline CDR1 is ENHRY and CDR2 SYGVKD. Trimming removed 4 bases from V and 0 bases from J; junction bases left unmatched: 5. CDR3 size: 16 residues. CDR3 nucleotide sequence: TGTGCCATCAGTGCGGTAGCGGGGACCTCCTACAATGAGCAGTTCTTC. Translated: CAISAVAGTSYNEQFF.

The chain joins TRBV6-5 to TRBJ1-5; no reliable D call. The germline V gene encodes CDR1 MNHEY and CDR2 SVGAGI. This CDR3 region has 15 residues. The V gene lost 6 bases and the J gene lost 1 base, with 13 bases spanning the gap. CDR3 residues: CASRDYQESNQPQHF. In DNA form, the CDR3 reads TGTGCCAGCAGAGATTACCAGGAGAGCAATCAGCCCCAGCATTTT.

The chain employs TRBV29-1 and TRBJ2-1; 10 nucleotides align to TRBD2. The J segment lost 10 bases and the V segment lost 6 bases, leaving 12 bases of the junction unmatched. Germline loops: CDR1 SQVTM, CDR2 ANQGSEA. The CDR3 runs to 14 residues. The CDR3 here is CSVTPGSGRVEQFF. CDR3 nucleotide sequence: TGCAGCGTCACACCGGGGAGCGGGAGGGTGGAGCAGTTCTTC.

The genes are TRBV7-9 and TRBJ1-4; D gene uncertain. Germline V gene lookup returns CDR1 SEHNR and CDR2 FQNEAQ (reference sequence). V lost 8 bases and J 1 base, leaving 11 bases between the germline ends. The CDR3 is 14 residues long. The CDR3 region has the DNA TGTGCCAGCTTGAAATCAGGAACTAATGAAAAACTGTTTTTT. Translated, it gives CASLKSGTNEKLFF.

The chain combines TRBV11-2 with TRBJ1-4, with D possibly TRBD1 on 5 matching bases. The CDR3 runs 17 residues. The V and J ends lost 3 bases and 3 bases respectively, with 17 bases between them. CDR1 is SGHAT and CDR2 is FQNNGV in the germline V gene. Here the CDR3 reads CASSFTTAAKANEKLFF. The DNA of the CDR3 is TGTGCCAGCAGCTTTACGACAGCGGCTAAAGCTAATGAAAAACTGTTTTTT.

V usage is TRBV4-3 and J usage is TRBJ2-5; D may be TRBD1 or TRBD2 (6 bases each). The V end was cut by 0 bases, the J end by 5 bases, with 19 bases between. The CDR3 is made up of 17 amino acids. Looked up from germline, CDR1 is LGHNA and CDR2 is YSLEER. The CDR3: CASSQDYTGAIGETQYF. In nucleotides, the CDR3 is TGCGCCAGCAGCCAAGATTATACGGGGGCGATCGGGGAGACCCAGTACTTC.

The J gene is TRBJ1-3, the V gene TRBV11-2; 9 nucleotides line up with TRBD1. The germline V gene has CDR1 SGHAT and CDR2 FQNNGV. V lost 6 bases to trimming and J lost 4 bases; unmatched junction nucleotides: 7. This CDR3 comprises 15 residues. The CDR3 DNA follows: TGTGCCAGCAGAAAAGTCGGACAGGGGGGAAACACCATATATTTT. This codes for CASRKVGQGGNTIYF.

The CDR3 bases are TGTGCCAGCAGCCTACCGCACGGGGGCCAAGAGACCCAGTACTTC. This codes for CASSLPHGGQETQYF. The V call is TRBV7-9, the J call TRBJ2-5; TRBD2 is a possible D gene (6 bases). The V gene lost 5 bases and the J gene lost 1 base, with 14 bases spanning the gap. The CDR3 is made up of 15 amino acids. Per the germline V gene, CDR1 is SEHNR and CDR2 is FQNEAQ (reference sequence).

The chain has TRBV2 and TRBJ1-4; tentatively, D is TRBD1 (6 bases). Germline V lookup: CDR1 SNHLY, CDR2 FYNNEI. The germline V and J ends were trimmed by 5 bases and 7 bases, with 14 bases remaining between them. The length of the CDR3 is 14 residues. CDR3 nucleotide sequence: TGTGCCAGCAGTACACAGGGTGGAGGTGAAAAACTGTTTTTT. It specifies CASSTQGGGEKLFF.

DNA for the CDR3: TGTGCCAGCAGCGTCACTAGCGGAGGCTCCTACAATGAGCAGTTCTTC. Its protein is CASSVTSGGSYNEQFF. The genes are TRBV28 and TRBJ2-1, with 8 bases fitting TRBD2. Looked up from germline, CDR1 is MDHEN and CDR2 is SYDVKM. Trimming at V came to 6 bases and at J to 0 bases, leaving 7 bases not matched to a gene. This CDR3 has 16 residues.

This chain uses TRBV7-9 with TRBJ2-3, with 12 bases aligning to TRBD1. The J segment lost 4 bases and the V segment lost 0 bases, leaving 5 bases of the junction unmatched. The germline V gene has CDR1 SEHNR and CDR2 FQNEAQ (reference sequence). The CDR3 extends over 17 amino acids. The CDR3 coding sequence is TGTGCCAGCAGCTTAGCCGGGACAGGGGGCTTTGCAGATACGCAGTATTTT. Amino acid sequence: CASSLAGTGGFADTQYF.

The chain employs TRBV10-3 and TRBJ2-7; D is possibly TRBD2 (5 bases). Germline V gene data show CDR1 as ENHRY and CDR2 as SYGVKD. This CDR3 spans 14 amino acids. Trimming took 5 bases from V and 5 from J, leaving 16 bases between them. CDR3 region: CAISQRGERNEQYF. CDR3 coding DNA: TGTGCCATCAGTCAACGTGGGGAGAGAAACGAGCAGTACTTC.

V is TRBV27 and J is TRBJ2-3; 11 bases line up with TRBD2. Trimming removed 3 bases from V and 2 bases from J; junction bases left unmatched: 7. The CDR3 sequence is 17 residues long. Germline V gene sequence: CDR1 MNHEY, CDR2 SMNVEV (reference sequence). CDR3 bases: TGTGCCAGCAGTTTCCGCCCGACTAGCGGGAACACAGATACGCAGTATTTT. Translation gives CASSFRPTSGNTDTQYF.

The chain is built from TRBV19 and TRBJ1-2; the match to TRBD1 covers 8 bases. CDR1 is LNHDA, CDR2 SQIVND, per germline (reference sequence). This CDR3 is 14 amino acids long. With 1 base clipped from V and 4 bases from J, the junction kept 2 bases outside the gene matches. CDR3 sequence reads: CASSIAGQAYGYTF. The CDR3 bases are TGTGCCAGTAGTATAGCGGGACAGGCCTATGGCTACACCTTC.

The chain links TRBV5-1 to TRBJ2-6; D is unclear. Trimming took off 6 bases at V and 0 bases at J, with 4 bases between the two ends. CDR3 length equals 13 residues. CDR1 is SGHRS, CDR2 YFSETQ, per germline. The CDR3 bases are TGCGCCAGCATGAGCTCTGGGGCCAACGTCCTGACTTTC. This codes for CASMSSGANVLTF.

This clone came up once. The chain couples TRBV30 to TRBJ1-2; D ambiguous. Germline lookup yields CDR1 GTSNPN and CDR2 SVGIG (reference sequence). V lost 2 bases and J lost 7, with 11 bases in between. The CDR3 length is 12 residues. The CDR3 DNA sequence: TGTGCCTGGAGTCCCCAATCGCGTGGCTACACCTTC. Its protein product is CAWSPQSRGYTF. The variable domain in full, completed from reference TRBV30 and TRBJ1-2, reads SQTIHQWPATLVQPVGSPLSLECTVEGTSNPNLYWYRQAAGRGLQLLFYSVGIGQISSEVPQNLSASRPQDRQFILSSKKLLLSDSGFYLCAWSPQSRGYTFGSGTRLTVV.

The chain carries TRBV28 and TRBJ1-5; TRBD1 might be the D (5 bases). V lost 3 bases and J 0 bases, leaving 21 bases between the germline ends. Germline V CDR1 and CDR2: MDHEN, SYDVKM. CDR3 length equals 19 residues. Here the CDR3 DNA reads TGTGCCAGCAGTTTCATACGAGGATGGGGCAGTAATAGCAATCAGCCCCAGCATTTT. It encodes CASSFIRGWGSNSNQPQHF.

The genes are TRBV11-3 and TRBJ2-3; D remains unclear. The CDR3 spans 14 residues. V was pared by 5 bases and J by 2 bases, with 11 bases between. Germline lookup yields CDR1 SGHNT and CDR2 YENEEA. CDR3 sequence: CASSRGYFTDTQYF. DNA of the CDR3: TGTGCCAGCAGCAGAGGATATTTCACAGATACGCAGTATTTT. Filled out from reference TRBV11-3 and TRBJ2-3, the complete variable domain reads EAGVVQSPRYKIIEKKQPVAFWCNPISGHNTLYWYLQNLGQGPELLIRYENEEAVDDSQLPKDRFSAERLKGVDSTLKIQPAELGDSAVYLCASSRGYFTDTQYFGPGTRLTVL.

The chain couples TRBV5-1 to TRBJ2-1; 13 bases map to TRBD2. V dropped 5 bases and J dropped 10; count of bases not matched to a gene: 15. The CDR3 runs 17 residues. Germline V gives CDR1 SGHRS, CDR2 YFSETQ. DNA of the CDR3: TGCGCCAGCAGGCAAAGGACTAGCGGGAGCTTGGTCGGGGAGCAGTTCTTC. Amino acid sequence: CASRQRTSGSLVGEQFF.

This sequence joins TRBV10-3 and TRBJ2-1; possibly TRBD2 for D (6 bases). Trimming stripped 0 bases from V and 1 base from J, with 19 bases between. Germline V gene sequence: CDR1 ENHRY, CDR2 SYGVKD. The CDR3 extends over 19 amino acids. DNA of the CDR3: TGTGCCATCAGTGAGTCGAAAGGATTCAGCGGAGGGTCCTACAATGAGCAGTTCTTC. Protein sequence: CAISESKGFSGGSYNEQFF.

V usage is TRBV28 and J usage is TRBJ2-3; maybe TRBD1 (6 bases). The germline V and J ends were trimmed by 4 bases and 4 bases, with 18 bases remaining between them. CDR1 MDHEN and CDR2 SYDVKM come from the germline V gene. The CDR3 has 16 amino acids. The DNA for the CDR3 is TGTGCCAGCAGTTCCCATGCAGGGGCAAACGCAGATACGCAGTATTTT. Its protein is CASSSHAGANADTQYF.

The V call is TRBV11-2, the J call TRBJ2-1, with unresolved D. The CDR3 covers 14 residues. Germline loops: CDR1 SGHAT, CDR2 FQNNGV. The germline V and J ends were trimmed by 5 bases and 10 bases, with 18 bases remaining between them. The CDR3 loop is CASSQILGRGEQFF. The CDR3 coding sequence is TGTGCCAGCAGCCAGATCCTCGGACGAGGAGAGCAGTTCTTC.

This rearrangement joins TRBV11-2 to TRBJ2-1; D ambiguous. The CDR3 sequence is 16 residues long. CDR1 SGHAT and CDR2 FQNNGV come from the germline V gene. V was shortened by 5 bases and J by 4 bases, with 18 bases between the two germline ends. Written as DNA, the CDR3 is TGTGCCAGCAGCACAGCAGAGAGAAGGATTTACAATGAGCAGTTCTTC. It encodes CASSTAERRIYNEQFF.

V and J are TRBV7-9 and TRBJ2-5, with TRBD2 as a possible D gene (5 bases). The J call may be wrong; the DNA end is better matched by TRBJ2-7. The CDR3 covers 14 residues. Germline lookup yields CDR1 SEHNR and CDR2 FQNEAQ (reference sequence). In DNA form, the CDR3 reads TGTGCCAGCAGCTTACGGGATCCCCCCTACGAGCAGTACTTC. Protein sequence: CASSLRDPPYEQYF.

The chain couples TRBV19 to TRBJ2-1; 9 bases align to TRBD1. The CDR3 has 15 residues. The junction had 7 bases not matched to a gene; V was cut back by 7 bases and J by 3 bases. The germline gives CDR1 LNHDA, CDR2 SQIVND (reference sequence). Written as DNA, the CDR3 is TGTGCCAGTAAGACAGGGGGTTCCCACTACAATGAGCAGTTCTTC. This translates into CASKTGGSHYNEQFF. The whole variable domain, remainder taken from reference TRBV19 and TRBJ2-1, is DGGITQSPKYLFRKEGQNVTLSCEQNLNHDAMYWYRQDPGQGLRLIYYSQIVNDFQKGDIAEGYSVSREKKESFPLTVTSAQKNPTAFYLCASKTGGSHYNEQFFGPGTRLTVL.

This chain connects TRBV6-5 to TRBJ1-5; 7 positions agree with TRBD1. V trimming: 6 bases; J trimming: 4 bases; junction bases outside the gene matches: 3. Germline values: CDR1 MNHEY, CDR2 SVGAGI. The CDR3 runs 13 residues. The CDR3 nucleotides read TGTGCCAGCAGCGACAGGGCTAATCAGCCCCAGCATTTT. Protein product: CASSDRANQPQHF.

This chain links TRBV28 with TRBJ2-7; 11 bases are shared with TRBD2. Germline V CDR1 and CDR2: MDHEN, SYDVKM. This CDR3 has 14 residues. V was clipped by 3 bases and J by 5 bases; unmatched bases: 3. CDR3 nucleotides: TGTGCCAGCAGTTTTTCTAGCGGGAGGAACGAGCAGTACTTC. Translation gives CASSFSSGRNEQYF.